The clone carrying this T cell receptor beta chain turned up a few times. In the source study's methods: Amplification of reference gene primers was used by the study to estimate nucleated cell counts. Using immunoSEQ multiplex PCR, the repertoire was profiled, and TCRdb retains in-frame clones only, with some absent. V, J and clone size are those of that table, while D and trimming were read from the DNA. The sample lists some 220,000 clones, about 82% occurring once. The data are from a study of blood T cell repertoires in COVID-19. Study-level information: The United States, Italy and Spain provided the acute and convalescent COVID-19 samples. In each case, the material was cDNA or gDNA derived from T cells, B-cell-depleted T cells, or PBMCs.

Seattle cases were enrolled at active infection and followed longitudinally. Germline CDR1 reads SEHNR; CDR2 reads FQNEAQ (reference sequence). The germline V and J ends were trimmed by 1 base and 0 bases, with 6 bases remaining between them. The CDR3 has 14 residues. The genes are TRBV7-9 and TRBJ1-1, with a weak D call TRBD1 (6 bases). Input material: peripheral blood. The source of this sequence is a woman aged 70-85 years with COVID-19, enrolled during active disease. In DNA, the CDR3 is TGTGCCAGCAGCTTAGGGACAGTGAACACTGAAGCTTTCTTT. This encodes CASSLGTVNTEAFF.